The 20 T cell receptor beta chains listed next were all sequenced from one sample in a study of spatial heterogeneity in lung cancer. TCRdb re-derived calls from the 5' RACE reads in MiXCR, one entry per CDR3 protein. Here the sample spans 3,000 to 3,500 distinct CDR3 sequences, around a fifth being singletons. Noted time point: blood at routine non-recurrence follow-up after resection. Material: PBMCs, obtained at follow-up. The source of these receptors is a male donor with early-stage non-small cell lung cancer.

In its sample, this clonotype is medium-sized. This chain uses TRBV19 with TRBJ1-5, with D possibly being TRBD1 (6 bases). This CDR3 has 12 amino acids. Trimming took 7 bases from V and 4 from J, leaving 8 bases between them. Germline CDR1 and CDR2: LNHDA and SQIVND (reference sequence). CDR3 bases: TGTGCCAGTAAGACAGGAAATCAGCCCCAGCATTTT. It specifies CASKTGNQPQHF.

The chain has TRBV5-5 and TRBJ2-7; TRBD1 is a possible D gene (6 bases). Germline assignment: CDR1 SGHKS and CDR2 YYEKEE (reference sequence). CDR3 size: 14 residues. Trimming left V 0 bases short and J 2 bases short, with 9 bases between. Written as DNA, the CDR3 is TGTGCCAGCAGCTTGGAACAGGGCCCCTACGAGCAGTACTTC. As protein: CASSLEQGPYEQYF.

Judged by abundance, this clonotype is medium-sized. V gene TRBV6-1 combines with J gene TRBJ1-4; TRBD1 is a possible D gene (6 bases). The length of the CDR3 is 17 residues. Germline assignment: CDR1 MNHNS and CDR2 SASEGT. Trimming took 5 bases from V and 0 from J, leaving 16 bases between them. The CDR3 spells CASSPMGGSSTNEKLFF. DNA for the CDR3: TGTGCCAGCAGTCCGATGGGGGGCTCCTCAACTAATGAAAAACTGTTTTTT.

This clonotype appeared many times. V gene TRBV12-5 combines with J gene TRBJ2-3; D gene unclear. The CDR3 runs to 14 residues. Germline V gene data show CDR1 as LGHNT and CDR2 as FRNRAP. V lost 0 bases, J lost 1 base, and 5 bases lay in between. CDR3 sequence reads: CASGLVFGTDTQYF. Written as DNA, the CDR3 is TGTGCTAGTGGTTTGGTATTCGGCACAGATACGCAGTATTTT.

By share of the sample, this clonotype is medium-sized. The V and J genes are TRBV9 and TRBJ1-4; 9 bases line up with TRBD1. V dropped 3 bases and J dropped 8; count of bases not matched to a gene: 5. Germline-derived CDR1 and CDR2 are SGDLS and YYNGEE. This CDR3 has 14 residues. The CDR3 region has the DNA TGTGCCAGCAGCGACGGGACAGGGAGCGAAAAACTGTTTTTT. Encoded protein: CASSDGTGSEKLFF.

This clonotype is judged medium-sized. The chain links TRBV9 to TRBJ2-2; D perhaps matches TRBD2 (5 bases). The CDR3 consists of 17 residues. Germline V CDR1 and CDR2: SGDLS, YYNGEE. Trimming removed 2 bases at V and 0 bases at J, with 14 bases between. The CDR3 DNA reads TGTGCCAGCAGCGTCAGAAGGACTGAGTCGAACACCGGGGAGCTGTTTTTT. Its protein product is CASSVRRTESNTGELFF.

This clonotype was seen at least ten times. This chain joins TRBV4-1 and TRBJ2-1; a weak D match, TRBD2 (5 bases). CDR1 is MGHRA, CDR2 YSYEKL, per germline. This CDR3 contains 13 residues. V shed 4 bases and J shed 7 bases, with 11 bases lying between them. In DNA, the CDR3 is TGCGCCAGCAGCCTGAGGGCCTCAAATGAGCAGTTCTTC. It yields the protein CASSLRASNEQFF.

This clonotype was seen once. V is TRBV29-1 and J is TRBJ1-1; 8 bases match TRBD1. The CDR3 runs to 13 residues. Germline V gives CDR1 SQVTM, CDR2 ANQGSEA. J gave up 5 bases and V 6 bases, and 8 bases lay outside the gene matches. The CDR3 loop is CSVASGGVTEAFF. Here the CDR3 DNA reads TGCAGCGTCGCCTCAGGGGGCGTGACTGAAGCTTTCTTT. Variable domain in full (rest from reference TRBV29-1 and TRBJ1-1): SAVISQKPSRDICQRGTSLTIQCQVDSQVTMMFWYRQQPGQSLTLIATANQGSEATYESGFVIDKFPISRPNLTFSTLTVSNMSPEDSSIYLCSVASGGVTEAFFGQGTRLTVV.

The genes are TRBV7-2 and TRBJ2-3; 9 bases are a match to TRBD2. Germline V gene lookup returns CDR1 SGHTA and CDR2 FQGNSA. The CDR3 has 16 residues. Trimming removed 2 bases from V and 5 bases from J; junction bases left unmatched: 8. This CDR3 is CASSLSWVAGEDTQYF. The CDR3 region has the DNA TGTGCCAGCAGCTTATCCTGGGTAGCGGGAGAAGATACGCAGTATTTT.

This clonotype counts as medium-sized. The V call is TRBV11-2, the J call TRBJ1-1, with a weak D call TRBD1 (5 bases). V lost 3 bases and J lost 5, with 16 bases in between. Germline values: CDR1 SGHAT, CDR2 FQNNGV. The CDR3 is made up of 15 amino acids. The CDR3 here is CASSLNPERGTEAFF. The CDR3 coding sequence is TGTGCCAGCAGCTTGAACCCTGAGCGGGGGACTGAAGCTTTCTTT.

This clonotype is labeled medium-sized. The gene calls are TRBV11-1 and TRBJ2-5, with D tentatively TRBD2 (6 bases). The CDR3 is 14 amino acids. Germline V gene data show CDR1 as SGHAT and CDR2 as FQDESV (reference sequence). Deletions cut 5 bases from V and 3 bases from J, with 13 bases between. CDR3 coding DNA: TGTGCCAGCAGCCCAGGGACTCCGAAAGAGACCCAGTACTTC. It codes for CASSPGTPKETQYF. Looking up the rest from reference TRBV11-1 and TRBJ2-5 gives the full variable domain: EAEVAQSPRYKITEKSQAVAFWCDPISGHATLYWYRQILGQGPELLVQFQDESVVDDSQLPKDRFSAERLKGVDSTLKIQPAELGDSAMYLCASSPGTPKETQYFGPGTRLLVL.

This chain joins TRBV2 and TRBJ2-3, with D perhaps TRBD1 or TRBD2 (5 bases each). There are 15 residues in the CDR3. The V and J ends lost 2 bases and 4 bases respectively, with 13 bases between them. CDR1 is SNHLY and CDR2 is FYNNEI in the germline V gene. DNA for the CDR3: TGTGCCAGCAGTGAATCCCCAGGGAGCTCAGATACGCAGTATTTT. It is translated as CASSESPGSSDTQYF.

By proportion, this clonotype is medium-sized. This rearrangement joins TRBV11-2 to TRBJ2-2, with D possibly matching TRBD2 (5 bases). Germline CDR1 SGHAT, CDR2 FQNNGV. Trimming cost V 8 bases and J 2 bases, with 9 bases left between them. CDR3 length: 13 amino acids. The CDR3 nucleotides are TGTGCCAGCGGACTCCTCAACACCGGGGAGCTGTTTTTT. This gives the protein CASGLLNTGELFF.

The chain links TRBV6-5 to TRBJ2-7; the D gene could be TRBD1 or TRBD2 (7 bases each). The CDR3 has 15 residues. Germline values: CDR1 MNHEY, CDR2 SVGAGI. Trimming shortened V by 1 base and J by 4 bases, and 14 bases separated the two germline ends. CDR3 bases: TGTGCCAGCAGTTACTTAGGGGGCGGGAGTTACGAGCAGTACTTC. Encoded protein: CASSYLGGGSYEQYF.

By sample share, this clonotype is medium-sized. The genes are TRBV6-5 and TRBJ2-7; 8 bases agree with TRBD1. Germline CDR1 MNHEY, CDR2 SVGAGI. The junction had 4 bases not matched to a gene; V was cut back by 6 bases and J by 6 bases. The CDR3 is 12 residues long. The CDR3 reads CASRQGVGEQYF. In nucleotides, the CDR3 is TGTGCCAGCAGACAGGGGGTTGGCGAGCAGTACTTC.

By share, this clonotype counts as medium-sized. V and J are TRBV7-9 and TRBJ2-1; 13 bases match TRBD2. V was pared by 5 bases and J by 8 bases, with 18 bases of the junction left unmatched. The CDR3 contains 19 residues. From germline, CDR1 is SEHNR and CDR2 FQNEAQ (reference sequence). Here the CDR3 DNA reads TGTGCCAGCAGCACCCGCAGCTTTTCACTAGCGGGAGGGGCGTATGAGCAGTTCTTC. Translated: CASSTRSFSLAGGAYEQFF.

This clonotype is termed large. A junction boundary mismatches the germline segment, possibly from a read error. This chain uses TRBV7-7 with TRBJ2-1; the match to TRBD2 covers 13 bases. CDR1 SSHAT and CDR2 FNYEAQ come from the germline V gene (reference sequence). The CDR3 covers 15 residues. CDR3 residues: CASSPGLAGNNEQFF. The CDR3 bases are TGTGCTAGCAGCCCGGGACTAGCGGGGAACAATGAGCAGTTCTTC.

The CDR3 DNA reads as TGTGCCAGCACCCTTCAAGGAAGGAACACTGAAGCTTTCTTT. Translated, it gives CASTLQGRNTEAFF. The chain links TRBV28 to TRBJ1-1; unclear D gene. Germline loops: CDR1 MDHEN, CDR2 SYDVKM. The CDR3 spans 14 residues. The V end lost 7 bases, the J end lost 1 base, and 13 bases lay between the germline ends.

This clonotype is judged medium-sized (0.01 to 0.1%). The CDR3 DNA follows: TGTGCCAGCAGCCAGGGGGCTAGCGGTTACACAGATACGCAGTATTTT. Amino acids: CASSQGASGYTDTQYF. The chain is built from TRBV5-6 and TRBJ2-3; possibly TRBD1 for D (8 bases). V was cut by 4 bases and J by 2 bases, with 17 bases left in between. CDR1 and CDR2 from the germline V gene are SGHDT and YYEEEE. The CDR3 has 16 residues.

By share of the sample, this clonotype is medium-sized (0.01 to 0.1%). The J gene is TRBJ2-3, the V gene TRBV6-5; no firm D call. This CDR3 spans 15 amino acids. The germline V gene encodes CDR1 MNHEY and CDR2 SVGAGI. Trimming removed 0 bases at V and 5 bases at J, with 12 bases between. CDR3 DNA: TGTGCCAGCAGTTACTCGATAGTAGCCGAAGATACGCAGTATTTT. Translated: CASSYSIVAEDTQYF.